The following is a T cell receptor beta chain sequence with its context. As yet, its antigen is unknown. PCR employed 60 Vbeta and 13 Jbeta primers. Original data processing: A later analysis counted approximately 80 million unique TCR beta chains, around 10 million shared. Profiled with immunoSEQ multiplex PCR; TCRdb holds only in-frame clones, not every one. Clonal size and the V and J genes are those of that table, whereas D and trimming came from the DNA. Altogether about 130,000 clones are present, approximately 83% being singletons, with the ten largest covering 3.6%. This sample was included in a study of cytomegalovirus exposure and HLA in healthy donors. Findings and caveats of the study: There was a cluster of highly shared sequence variants that was likely a sequencing artifact. The classifier was said to identify cytomegalovirus status with high specificity and sensitivity.

The TCR sequence derives from a woman between 35 and 50 years old in good health and CMV-seropositive. Material for sequencing was PBMCs.

CDR3 region: CASSASRLAGVDTQYF. The CDR3 region has the DNA TGTGCCAGCAGCGCTTCCCGACTAGCCGGGGTAGATACGCAGTATTTT. This chain joins TRBV9 and TRBJ2-3; TRBD2 matches at 7 bases. This CDR3 contains 16 residues. J lost 5 bases, V lost 3 bases, and 12 bases had no gene match. CDR1 SGDLS and CDR2 YYNGEE come from the germline V gene.